These 28 T cell receptor beta chains share one sample of origin, sequenced in a study of T cells in Graves' hyperthyroidism and ophthalmopathy. The investigators amplified TCR beta CDR3 regions from RNA transcripts. HTBI primers were the set used in a first-round RT-PCR of the TCR CDR3. One entry per CDR3 protein results from TCRdb running MiXCR on the multiplex PCR reads. Of approximately 300,000 distinct CDR3 sequences listed, over 15% were seen once; the top ten hold approximately 31%. Sequencing input: blood. The receptors here all came from a young man with Graves' hyperthyroidism.

The CDR3 sequence is CASSGLAASYNEQFF. The CDR3 DNA reads TGTGCCAGCAGTGGGCTAGCGGCCTCCTACAATGAGCAGTTCTTC. The V call is TRBV6-1, the J call TRBJ2-1, with 7 bases aligning to TRBD2. CDR3 size: 15 residues. Trimming cost V 4 bases and J 0 bases; bases outside gene matches: 3. Germline lookup yields CDR1 MNHNS and CDR2 SASEGT.

This clonotype was counted ten times or more. One end of the junction varies from germline; a read error may be responsible. V usage is TRBV5-4 and J usage is TRBJ1-2, with TRBD1 matching over 8 bases. The CDR3 contains 13 residues. The germline gives CDR1 SGHNT, CDR2 YYREEE (reference sequence). The DNA of the CDR3 is TGTGCCAGCAGTTTGGACAGGGAGGATGGCTACACCTTC. Translated, it gives CASSLDREDGYTF.

This clonotype was recorded at least ten times. The genes are TRBV2 and TRBJ2-7, with a tentative D call TRBD2 (6 bases). Trimming left V 7 bases short and J 0 bases short, with 13 bases between. Germline CDR1 is SNHLY and CDR2 is FYNNEI. The CDR3 covers 14 residues. The CDR3 sequence: CASTPSGLSYEQYF. In DNA form, the CDR3 reads TGTGCCAGCACCCCTTCGGGACTCTCCTACGAGCAGTACTTC.

Only a few counts were recorded for this clonotype. The genes are TRBV29-1 and TRBJ1-1; the D is unclear. Germline CDR1 SQVTM, CDR2 ANQGSEA. Trimming shortened V by 7 bases and J by 6 bases, and 12 bases separated the two germline ends. The CDR3 contains 11 residues. The CDR3 loop reads CSGSARSEAFF. The CDR3 DNA is TGCAGCGGGAGTGCCCGCTCTGAAGCTTTCTTT.

This clonotype was counted at least ten times. This sequence joins TRBV6-5 and TRBJ2-3; a weak D match, TRBD2 (6 bases). The CDR3 consists of 14 residues. The V and J ends lost 0 bases and 4 bases respectively, with 8 bases between them. CDR1 MNHEY and CDR2 SVGAGI come from the germline V gene. The CDR3 bases are TGTGCCAGCAGTTACTCACTAGCATCAGATACGCAGTATTTT. Translated, it gives CASSYSLASDTQYF.

As regards this clonotype: Since a much larger clone is just one base distant, this may be a read error. The rearrangement links TRBV12-3 or TRBV12-4 to TRBJ2-2, with 9 bases lining up with TRBD2. CDR3 length: 15 amino acids. CDR3 region: CASRLTSGYTRELFF. Written as DNA, the CDR3 is TGTGCCAGCAGGCTGACTAGCGGTTACACCAGGGAGCTGTTTTTT.

The chain is built from TRBV11-2 and TRBJ1-1; maybe TRBD1 (5 bases). The CDR3 runs to 14 residues. V lost 3 bases to trimming and J lost 10 bases, with 18 bases between them. Per the germline V gene, CDR1 is SGHAT and CDR2 is FQNNGV. CDR3 nucleotides: TGTGCCAGCAGCTTGGTAGGGACGGATGGAGGAGCTTTCTTT. Encoded protein: CASSLVGTDGGAFF. Combining the CDR3 with reference TRBV11-2 and TRBJ1-1 gives the whole variable domain EAGVAQSPRYKIIEKRQSVAFWCNPISGHATLYWYQQILGQGPKLLIQFQNNGVVDDSQLPKDRFSAERLKGVDSTLKIQPAKLEDSAVYLCASSLVGTDGGAFFGQGTRLTVV.

This clonotype has ten or more counts. V usage is TRBV30 and J usage is TRBJ2-2, with a possible D match to TRBD1 (6 bases). Per germline, CDR1 GTSNPN and CDR2 SVGIG (reference sequence). The V and J ends lost 5 bases and 7 bases respectively, with 20 bases between them. The CDR3 runs to 15 residues. The CDR3 sequence: CAWGNWTAHDGELFF. CDR3 DNA: TGTGCCTGGGGAAATTGGACAGCCCACGACGGGGAGCTGTTTTTT.

To note about this clonotype: It may be a read error: a sequence one base away is much more abundant. The CDR3, as DNA: TGTGCCAGCAGTTCATGGGTACAGGGAAATGGAAAACTGTTTTTT. Its protein product is CASSSWVQGNGKLFF. The rearrangement links TRBV12-3 or TRBV12-4 to TRBJ1-4, with a tentative D call TRBD1 (6 bases). The CDR3 consists of 15 residues.

This clonotype was counted ten times or more. CDR3 nucleotides: TGTGCCAGCAGCTTAGGCCTCAACCCCTCCTACGAGCAGTACTTC. Its translation: CASSLGLNPSYEQYF. The chain recombines TRBV11-1 with TRBJ2-7, with D unresolved. The CDR3 spans 15 residues. V dropped 1 base and J dropped 0 bases, with 10 bases sitting between them. Per germline, CDR1 SGHAT and CDR2 FQDESV (reference sequence).

The chain links TRBV6-1 to TRBJ2-3, with 14 bases aligning to TRBD2. Germline CDR1 is MNHNS and CDR2 is SASEGT. The V segment lost 8 bases and the J segment 8 bases; nucleotides outside the gene matches: 6. This CDR3 contains 14 residues. The CDR3: CASGVGLAGATQYF. The CDR3, as DNA: TGTGCCAGCGGCGTGGGACTAGCGGGAGCTACGCAGTATTTT.

This clonotype was observed at least ten times. The chain's CDR3 is CASSRDGGGAGETQYF. The CDR3 DNA reads TGTGCCAGCAGCCGAGACGGGGGGGGCGCGGGTGAGACCCAGTACTTC. The chain has TRBV7-3 and TRBJ2-5; TRBD2 matches at 8 bases. This CDR3 has 16 residues. The V and J ends lost 5 bases and 5 bases, in that order; junction bases with no gene match: 13. Looked up from germline, CDR1 is SGHTA and CDR2 is FQGTGA. The full variable domain, in which reference TRBV7-3 and TRBJ2-5 provide the parts outside the CDR3, is GAGVSQTPSNKVTEKGKYVELRCDPISGHTALYWYRQSLGQGPEFLIYFQGTGAADDSGLPNDRFFAVRPEGSVSTLKIQRTERGDSAVYLCASSRDGGGAGETQYFGPGTRLLVL.

The table lists this clonotype with a few counts. The V gene is TRBV5-1, the J gene TRBJ1-1, with 7 bases identical to TRBD1. CDR1 and CDR2 (germline): SGHRS, YFSETQ. The length of the CDR3 is 15 residues. Trimming took 0 bases from V and 7 from J; bases not matched to a gene: 9. Here the CDR3 reads CASSLDTSGGGEAFF. CDR3 sequence (DNA): TGCGCCAGCAGCTTGGATACCTCAGGGGGGGGTGAAGCTTTCTTT.

This clonotype is termed large. The chain has TRBV28 and TRBJ2-7; possible D gene TRBD2, 5 bases. The V end was cut by 2 bases, the J end by 5 bases, with 10 bases between. The germline CDR1 and CDR2 sequences are MDHEN and SYDVKM. This CDR3 comprises 13 residues. CDR3 DNA: TGTGCCAGCAGTTTACCGGGGTTAGACGAGCAGTACTTC. It is translated as CASSLPGLDEQYF.

This clonotype was counted a few times. The J gene is TRBJ2-2, the V gene TRBV4-2, with 14 positions matching TRBD2. The CDR3 is made up of 17 amino acids. Germline values: CDR1 LGHNA, CDR2 YNFKEQ. The V and J ends lost 4 bases and 7 bases, in that order; junction bases with no gene match: 8. The CDR3 region is CASSPRLAGGSGGELFF. The CDR3 nucleotides are TGTGCCAGCAGCCCCCGACTAGCGGGAGGGAGTGGCGGGGAGCTGTTTTTT.

The chain combines TRBV10-3 with TRBJ2-7, with TRBD1 identical over 10 bases. The germline gives CDR1 ENHRY, CDR2 SYGVKD. The CDR3 is 13 amino acids. With 5 bases clipped from V and 6 bases from J, the junction kept 4 bases outside the gene matches. The DNA of the CDR3 is TGTGCCATCAGTAGGACAGGGGGGGGCGAGCAGTACTTC. This codes for CAISRTGGGEQYF.

This clonotype showed up just once. The chain combines TRBV20-1 with TRBJ2-1; 7 positions agree with TRBD2. Germline V CDR1 and CDR2: DFQATT, SNEGSKA (reference sequence). CDR3 size: 15 residues. With V trimmed by 2 bases and J by 9 bases, 13 bases remained unmatched. The CDR3 loop is CSARPGGSVAGEQFF. CDR3 coding DNA: TGCAGTGCTAGACCTGGCGGGAGTGTCGCGGGTGAGCAGTTCTTC.

This clonotype was seen repeatedly, ten times or more. The chain recombines TRBV18 with TRBJ2-5; 7 nucleotides agree with TRBD2. After removal of 3 bases from V and 4 bases from J, the junction contained 14 bases not matched to a gene. Germline CDR1 is KGHSH and CDR2 is LQKENI. The CDR3 length is 17 residues. CDR3 sequence: CASSPYLPSGPGETQYF. The CDR3 DNA sequence: TGTGCCAGCTCACCTTATCTTCCTAGCGGCCCAGGAGAGACCCAGTACTTC.

This rearrangement joins TRBV19 to TRBJ1-1, with D possibly being TRBD1 (6 bases). Germline V CDR1 and CDR2: LNHDA, SQIVND (reference sequence). Trimming pared 2 bases from V and 5 bases from J, leaving 12 bases between. CDR3 length: 14 amino acids. The CDR3 DNA is TGTGCCAGTAGTATAAGGGGGGCTGAAACTGAAGCTTTCTTT. This translates into CASSIRGAETEAFF. Full variable domain (rest looked up from reference TRBV19 and TRBJ1-1): DGGITQSPKYLFRKEGQNVTLSCEQNLNHDAMYWYRQDPGQGLRLIYYSQIVNDFQKGDIAEGYSVSREKKESFPLTVTSAQKNPTAFYLCASSIRGAETEAFFGQGTRLTVV.

This clonotype appeared a few times. V gene TRBV5-1 combines with J gene TRBJ2-7, with 8 positions matching TRBD1. The V gene end was trimmed by 4 bases and the J gene end by 3 bases; junction bases not matched to a gene: 9. Germline loops: CDR1 SGHRS, CDR2 YFSETQ. This CDR3 has 15 amino acids. In DNA, the CDR3 is TGCGCCAGCAGCCAAGGACAGGGTCTTTACTACGAGCAGTACTTC. Residues: CASSQGQGLYYEQYF.

In this sample, this clonotype turned up many times. The chain recombines TRBV7-2 with TRBJ2-1; D possibly corresponds to TRBD2 (5 bases). V was trimmed by 6 bases and J by 5 bases, leaving 20 bases between them. Germline CDR1 is SGHTA and CDR2 is FQGNSA. The length of the CDR3 is 16 residues. The CDR3 nucleotides read TGTGCCAGCAGGCCGCATAGCGCGCCGCCCGACAATGAGCAGTTCTTC. Residues: CASRPHSAPPDNEQFF.

The table lists this clonotype with a few counts. CDR3 DNA: TGTGCCAGCTCACCGGGTAGCTCTCAGTTCTTC. Amino acids: CASSPGSSQFF. The chain carries TRBV18 and TRBJ2-1; no definite D call. The ends were cut back, 3 bases at V and 13 bases at J, with 10 bases in the middle. Per the germline V gene, CDR1 is KGHSH and CDR2 is LQKENI. CDR3 size: 11 residues.

This chain connects TRBV15 to TRBJ2-3, with 11 positions matching TRBD1. The trim removed 4 bases at V and 5 bases at J, leaving 5 bases unmatched. CDR3 size: 15 residues. The germline V gene has CDR1 LNHNV and CDR2 YYDKDF (reference sequence). The CDR3 region has the DNA TGTGCCACCAGCACAAGGACAGGGGGCAGAGATACGCAGTATTTT. Its translation is CATSTRTGGRDTQYF. Full variable domain (rest looked up from reference TRBV15 and TRBJ2-3): DAMVIQNPRYQVTQFGKPVTLSCSQTLNHNVMYWYQQKSSQAPKLLFHYYDKDFNNEADTPDNFQSRRPNTSFCFLDIRSPGLGDTAMYLCATSTRTGGRDTQYFGPGTRLTVL.

Concerning this clonotype: This may arise from a read error, as a much more abundant clone is one base away. The chain combines TRBV5-1 with TRBJ2-3, with TRBD1 identical over 10 bases. CDR1 is SGHRS, CDR2 YFSETQ, per germline. The CDR3 consists of 14 residues. V shed 6 bases, J shed 5 bases, and the junction held 6 bases outside the gene matches. The CDR3 sequence is CASTRQGAVDTQYF. CDR3 DNA: TGCGCCAGCACGAGACAGGGGGCAGTAGATACGCAGTATTTT.

The chain uses TRBV18 and TRBJ2-3; D possibly corresponds to TRBD2 (5 bases). The V gene's germline CDR1 is KGHSH and CDR2 LQKENI. The V end was cut by 6 bases, the J end by 10 bases, with 17 bases between. The CDR3 sequence is 13 residues long. The CDR3 here is CASSPDSPGAQYF. The CDR3 nucleotides are TGTGCCAGCTCCCCGGACTCTCCCGGGGCGCAGTATTTT.

This clonotype appeared a few times. The J gene is TRBJ2-1, the V gene TRBV4-2, with 8 positions matching TRBD1. The CDR3 totals 14 residues. Germline V CDR1 and CDR2: LGHNA, YNFKEQ. J lost 9 bases, V lost 4 bases, and 8 bases had no gene match. The CDR3 here is CASSRPTGESEQFF. The CDR3 DNA reads as TGTGCCAGCAGCCGACCGACAGGGGAGAGTGAGCAGTTCTTC.

At least ten counts were recorded for this clonotype. The genes are TRBV3-1 and TRBJ2-3, with D hard to call. V shed 0 bases and J shed 10 bases, with 14 bases lying between them. Germline V gene lookup returns CDR1 LGHDT and CDR2 YNNKEL (reference sequence). This CDR3 is built from 14 residues. In nucleotides, the CDR3 is TGTGCCAGCAGCCAAGAGGCACTGGGTCCATCGCAGTATTTT. Amino acid sequence: CASSQEALGPSQYF.

This clonotype appeared a few times. The chain joins TRBV29-1 to TRBJ2-1; 11 positions agree with TRBD2. The CDR3 runs 17 residues. Looked up from germline, CDR1 is SQVTM and CDR2 is ANQGSEA. V dropped 2 bases and J dropped 7; count of bases not matched to a gene: 13. CDR3 DNA: TGCAGCGTTGAACCCGACTTACTAGCGGGAGATGGGAATGAGCAGTTCTTC. Translating gives CSVEPDLLAGDGNEQFF.